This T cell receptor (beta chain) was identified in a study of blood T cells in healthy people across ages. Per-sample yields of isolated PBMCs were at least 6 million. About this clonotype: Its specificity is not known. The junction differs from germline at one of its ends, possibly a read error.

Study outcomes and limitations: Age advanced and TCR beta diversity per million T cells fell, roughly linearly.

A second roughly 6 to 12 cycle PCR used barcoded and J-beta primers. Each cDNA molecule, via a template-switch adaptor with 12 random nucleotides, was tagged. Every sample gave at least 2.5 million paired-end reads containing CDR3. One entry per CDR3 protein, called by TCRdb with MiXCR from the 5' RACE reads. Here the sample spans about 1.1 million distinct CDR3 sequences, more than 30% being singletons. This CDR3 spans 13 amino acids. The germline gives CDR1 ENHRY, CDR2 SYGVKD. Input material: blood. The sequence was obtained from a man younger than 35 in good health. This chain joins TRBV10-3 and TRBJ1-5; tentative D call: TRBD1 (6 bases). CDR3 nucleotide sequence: TGTGCCATCGGCAGGGGTCGCAATCAGCCCCGGCATTTT. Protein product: CAIGRGRNQPRHF.